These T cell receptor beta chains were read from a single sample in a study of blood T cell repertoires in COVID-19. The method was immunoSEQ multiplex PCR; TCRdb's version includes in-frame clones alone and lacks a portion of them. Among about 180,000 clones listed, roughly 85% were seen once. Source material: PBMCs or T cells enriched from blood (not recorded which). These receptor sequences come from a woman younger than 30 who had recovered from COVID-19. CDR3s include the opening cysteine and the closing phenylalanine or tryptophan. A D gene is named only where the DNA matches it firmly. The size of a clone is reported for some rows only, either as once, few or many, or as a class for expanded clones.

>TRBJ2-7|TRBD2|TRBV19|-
CASSAVSGRESSYEQYF
TGTGCCAGTAGTGCGGTGTCAGGGCGGGAGAGCTCCTACGAGCAGTACTTC
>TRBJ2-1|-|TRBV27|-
CASTQGGASYNEQFF
TGTGCCAGCACCCAAGGCGGGGCATCGTACAATGAGCAGTTCTTC
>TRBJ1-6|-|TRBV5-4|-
CASSPEGVSPLHF
TGTGCCAGCAGCCCCGAGGGGGTTTCACCCCTCCACTTT
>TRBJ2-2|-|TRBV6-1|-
CASSEQGVSGELFF
TGTGCCAGCAGTGAACAAGGAGTCTCCGGGGAGCTGTTTTTT
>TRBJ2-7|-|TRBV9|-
CASSVGGSRSYEQYF
TGTGCCAGCAGCGTAGGGGGCTCACGCTCCTACGAGCAGTACTTC
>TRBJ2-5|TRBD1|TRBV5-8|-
CASSLGQGVWAQETQYF
TGTGCCAGCAGCTTGGGACAGGGGGTATGGGCCCAAGAGACCCAGTACTTC
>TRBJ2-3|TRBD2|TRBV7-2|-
CASSPQPPLLAPSTDTQYF
TGTGCCAGCAGCCCCCAGCCCCCTTTACTAGCGCCTAGCACAGATACGCAGTATTTT
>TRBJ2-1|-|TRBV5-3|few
CARSLPHLTSINEQFF
TGTGCCAGAAGCTTGCCGCACCTCACTAGCATCAATGAGCAGTTCTTC
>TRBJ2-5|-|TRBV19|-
CASSIAGYQETQYF
TGTGCCAGTAGTATTGCGGGATACCAAGAGACCCAGTACTTC
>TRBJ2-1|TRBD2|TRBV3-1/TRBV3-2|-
CASSPFSGTTYNEQFF
TGTGCCAGCAGCCCGTTTAGCGGGACCACCTACAATGAGCAGTTCTTC
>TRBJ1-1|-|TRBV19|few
CASSTGRRIMNTEAFF
TGTGCCAGTAGCACGGGGAGGAGAATCATGAACACTGAAGCTTTCTTT
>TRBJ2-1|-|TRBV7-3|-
CASSLMAGADNTREQFF
TGTGCCAGCAGCTTAATGGCAGGGGCCGACAATACTCGGGAGCAGTTCTTC
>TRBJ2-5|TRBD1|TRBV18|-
CASSPTGGGETQYF
TGTGCCAGCTCACCGACAGGGGGCGGCGAGACCCAGTACTTC
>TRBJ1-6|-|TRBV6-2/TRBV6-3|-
CASSFQQGDSPLHF
TGTGCCAGCAGTTTCCAGCAGGGCGATTCACCCCTCCACTTT
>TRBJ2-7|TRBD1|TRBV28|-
CASSSGQARYEQYF
TGTGCCAGCAGTTCAGGACAGGCCCGCTACGAGCAGTACTTC
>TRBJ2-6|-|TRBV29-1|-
CSVSLSGANVLTF
TGCAGCGTTTCCCTCTCTGGGGCCAACGTCCTGACTTTC
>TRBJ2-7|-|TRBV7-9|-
CASSLTSPNEQYF
TGTGCCAGCAGCTTAACTAGCCCGAACGAGCAGTACTTC
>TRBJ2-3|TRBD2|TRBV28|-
CASSLAGRSTDTQYF
TGTGCCAGCAGCTTAGCGGGGCGAAGCACAGATACGCAGTATTTT
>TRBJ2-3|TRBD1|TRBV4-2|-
CASSQEGTGGDFPDTQYF
TGTGCCAGCAGCCAAGAGGGGACAGGGGGTGATTTTCCAGATACGCAGTATTTT
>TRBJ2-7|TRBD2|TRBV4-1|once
CASSQWGSGDYEQYF
TGCGCCAGCAGCCAATGGGGTAGCGGGGACTACGAGCAGTACTTC